A selection of T cell receptor beta chains follows, all from one sample in a study of cytomegalovirus exposure and HLA in healthy donors. Profiled with immunoSEQ multiplex PCR; TCRdb holds only in-frame clones, not every one. The sample has fewer than 120,000 clones, approximately 79% seen once; the top ten hold about 6.6%. Specimen: PBMCs. The source of these receptors is a young man in good health and CMV-seropositive. The CDR3 runs from the conserved cysteine through the conserved F or W. The D gene is left open where the match is weak. Clone size is not always given. Where it is, it says once, few, many or a class for expanded clones.

D gene,V gene,J gene,clone size,CDR3 protein,CDR3 DNA
.,TRBV14,TRBJ2-1,.,CASSRETSSYNEQFF,TGTGCCAGCAGCCGGGAGACTAGCTCCTACAATGAGCAGTTCTTC
.,TRBV7-2,TRBJ1-2,.,CASSLQGVGYGYTF,TGTGCCAGCAGCCTCCAGGGTGTGGGTTATGGCTACACCTTC
TRBD2,TRBV7-2,TRBJ2-5,.,CASSWSGGEGETQYF,TGTGCCAGCAGCTGGAGCGGGGGGGAAGGGGAGACCCAGTACTTC
.,TRBV4-2,TRBJ2-1,.,CASSQDASSNEQFF,TGTGCCAGCAGCCAAGATGCCTCCAGCAATGAGCAGTTCTTC
TRBD1,TRBV19,TRBJ1-6,few,CASSIWDRYSPLHF,TGTGCCAGTAGTATATGGGACAGGTATTCACCCCTCCACTTT
.,TRBV28,TRBJ2-5,.,CASTTPTGETQYF,TGTGCCAGCACTACCCCCACCGGAGAGACCCAGTACTTC
.,TRBV19,TRBJ1-3,.,CASSAWGEDPGNTIYF,TGTGCCAGTAGTGCCTGGGGGGAGGATCCTGGAAACACCATATATTTT
.,TRBV5-6,TRBJ2-1,.,CASSSGLGNTYNEQFF,TGTGCCAGCAGCTCGGGACTGGGGAATACCTACAATGAGCAGTTCTTC
.,TRBV2,TRBJ2-2,once,CASNERGAISGGELFF,TGTGCCAGCAATGAACGGGGGGCTATTTCTGGCGGGGAGCTGTTTTTT
.,TRBV7-9,TRBJ1-2,.,CASSVQGNYGYTF,TGTGCCAGCAGCGTACAGGGTAACTATGGCTACACCTTC
TRBD2,TRBV5-4,TRBJ2-2,.,CASSRTSGNTGELFF,TGTGCCAGCAGCAGGACTAGCGGGAACACCGGGGAGCTGTTTTTT
.,TRBV7-9,TRBJ2-2,.,CSSRGGITGELFF,TGTTCCAGCCGGGGCGGGATCACCGGGGAGCTGTTTTTT
TRBD1,TRBV4-2,TRBJ2-3,.,CASSPGYRGQRADTQYF,TGTGCCAGCAGCCCTGGTTACAGGGGGCAAAGAGCAGATACGCAGTATTTT
TRBD2,TRBV5-1,TRBJ2-5,.,CASSLLTSGGKETQYF,TGCGCCAGCAGCCTTCTGACTAGCGGGGGGAAAGAGACCCAGTACTTC
.,TRBV7-9,TRBJ2-2,many,CASSLSDTGELFF,TGTGCCAGCAGCTTATCGGACACCGGGGAGCTGTTTTTT
.,TRBV19,TRBJ1-6,.,CASSPQGTSPLHF,TGTGCCAGTAGCCCCCAGGGGACTTCACCCCTCCACTTT
.,TRBV30,TRBJ1-5,.,CAWSVGGGPTQPQHF,TGTGCCTGGAGTGTGGGAGGGGGACCGACCCAGCCCCAGCATTTT
.,TRBV27,TRBJ2-3,few,CASSPTTRADTQYF,TGTGCCAGCAGTCCCACCACTCGGGCAGATACGCAGTATTTT
.,TRBV7-2,TRBJ1-1,.,CASSRGQWKFEAFF,TGTGCCAGCAGCCGCGGACAGTGGAAATTTGAAGCTTTCTTT
.,TRBV5-1,TRBJ1-1,.,CASSLATRVGGTEAFF,TGCGCCAGCAGCTTGGCCACGCGGGTAGGGGGCACTGAAGCTTTCTTT
.,TRBV4-1,TRBJ1-1,.,CASSQPGGYTEAFF,TGTGCCAGCAGCCAACCAGGTGGGTACACTGAAGCTTTCTTT
TRBD1,TRBV5-6,TRBJ1-3,.,CASSLGYRGPGNTIYF,TGTGCCAGCAGCTTGGGATACAGGGGACCTGGAAACACCATATATTTT
.,TRBV10-3,TRBJ2-1,.,CAISDRTDSYNEQFF,TGTGCCATCAGTGACAGGACAGATTCCTACAATGAGCAGTTCTTC
TRBD1,TRBV27,TRBJ2-7,once,CASSGPGQGLDEQYF,TGTGCCAGCAGTGGGCCTGGACAGGGCTTGGACGAGCAGTACTTC
.,TRBV25-1,TRBJ1-2,.,CASSEVYRAGEDYGYTF,TGTGCCAGCAGTGAGGTATACAGGGCCGGAGAAGACTATGGCTACACCTTC
.,TRBV11-2,TRBJ1-4,.,CASSLAMGSEKLFF,TGTGCCAGCAGCTTAGCGATGGGGAGTGAAAAACTGTTTTTT